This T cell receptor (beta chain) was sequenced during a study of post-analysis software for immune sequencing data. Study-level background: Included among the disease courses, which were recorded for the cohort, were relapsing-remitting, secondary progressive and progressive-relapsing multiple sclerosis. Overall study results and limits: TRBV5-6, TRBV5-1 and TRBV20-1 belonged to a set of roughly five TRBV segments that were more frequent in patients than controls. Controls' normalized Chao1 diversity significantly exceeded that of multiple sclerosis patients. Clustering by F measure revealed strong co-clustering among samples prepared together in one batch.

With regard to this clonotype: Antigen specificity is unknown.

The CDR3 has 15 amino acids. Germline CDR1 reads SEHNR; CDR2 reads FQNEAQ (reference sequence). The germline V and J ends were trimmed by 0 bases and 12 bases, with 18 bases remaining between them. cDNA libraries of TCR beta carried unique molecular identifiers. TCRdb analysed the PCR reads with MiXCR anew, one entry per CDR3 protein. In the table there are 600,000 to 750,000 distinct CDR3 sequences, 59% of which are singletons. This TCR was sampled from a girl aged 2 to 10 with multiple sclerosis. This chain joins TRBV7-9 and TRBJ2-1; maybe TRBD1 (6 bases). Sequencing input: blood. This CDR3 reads CASSLAAGDIGRQFF. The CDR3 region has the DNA TGTGCCAGCAGCTTAGCGGCAGGGGATATTGGCCGGCAGTTCTTC.